The rows below give T cell receptor beta chains drawn from one sample of a study of somatic mutations in cytotoxic T cells in rheumatoid arthritis. Clones were read by immunoSEQ multiplex PCR, and TCRdb kept only the in-frame ones, dropping some. The data hold about 20,000 clones, with 85% observed a single time. The specimen sequenced was CD8+ T cells sorted from blood. The receptor source for this set is a woman aged 40 to 50 with rheumatoid arthritis. The CDR3 runs from the conserved cysteine through the conserved F or W. The D gene is left open where the match is weak. The size entry is marked missing in some rows and otherwise reads once, few, many or a size class.

DNA: TGTGCCAGCATTTATGTCGACAGGGCGGAGTTGGGGGCTTTCTTT
CDR3: CASIYVDRAELGAFF
D: TRBD1
size: -
V: TRBV6-6
J: TRBJ1-1

DNA: TGTGCCAGCAGTCCTAGCGGGAGGAGGGCCAATGAGCAGTTCTTC
CDR3: CASSPSGRRANEQFF
D: TRBD2
size: -
V: TRBV27
J: TRBJ2-1

DNA: TGTGCCAGCAGCTTGGGACAGCCTCAGCCCCAGCATTTT
CDR3: CASSLGQPQPQHF
D: -
size: -
V: TRBV5-8
J: TRBJ1-5

DNA: TGTGCCAGTAGTATAGGCGGACAGGGATTGACTGAAGCTTTCTTT
CDR3: CASSIGGQGLTEAFF
D: TRBD1
size: -
V: TRBV19
J: TRBJ1-1

DNA: TGTGCCAGCAGTGACCTGACAGGGCCAAATTCACCCCTCCACTTT
CDR3: CASSDLTGPNSPLHF
D: TRBD1
size: -
V: TRBV6-1
J: TRBJ1-6

DNA: TGCAGCGTTGAAGGGGGCCGGGACAGGGGATGGACTGAAGCTTTCTTT
CDR3: CSVEGGRDRGWTEAFF
D: TRBD1
size: few
V: TRBV29-1
J: TRBJ1-1

DNA: TGTGCCAGCAGCCCCGGAACAGACCCAATGTTCTTC
CDR3: CASSPGTDPMFF
D: -
size: -
V: TRBV5-6
J: TRBJ2-1

DNA: TGTGCCACCACGGGACTAGAACTCAATGAGCAGTTCTTC
CDR3: CATTGLELNEQFF
D: TRBD2
size: -
V: TRBV6-1
J: TRBJ2-1

DNA: TGTGCCAGCAGTGATGTAGCGGGGTCCGTGCCCCAGTACTTC
CDR3: CASSDVAGSVPQYF
D: TRBD2
size: -
V: TRBV6-4
J: TRBJ2-5

DNA: TGTGCCAGCAGCTCCTCTGGCCCGACTGAAGCTTTCTTT
CDR3: CASSSSGPTEAFF
D: -
size: -
V: TRBV11-2
J: TRBJ1-1

DNA: TGTGCCAGCAGTCTTTTACAGGGGAGTACTGAAGCTTTCTTT
CDR3: CASSLLQGSTEAFF
D: TRBD1
size: -
V: TRBV27
J: TRBJ1-1

DNA: TGTGCCAGCAGCTTTCCCCGACAGGCCACCTACGAGCAGTACTTC
CDR3: CASSFPRQATYEQYF
D: -
size: once
V: TRBV5-6
J: TRBJ2-7

DNA: TGTGCCAGCAGGCCTACAGGGGGTACTGAAGCTTTCTTT
CDR3: CASRPTGGTEAFF
D: TRBD1
size: once
V: TRBV9
J: TRBJ1-1

DNA: TGTGGTGCGGGCGGGGGTCAAGAGACCCAGTACTTC
CDR3: CGAGGGQETQYF
D: TRBD2
size: -
V: TRBV15
J: TRBJ2-5

DNA: TGTGCCAGCAGTCTCCGGGACACCATCTACGAGCAGTACTTC
CDR3: CASSLRDTIYEQYF
D: -
size: -
V: TRBV6-1
J: TRBJ2-7

DNA: TGTGCCTGGAGTTCAGTAAGTGATGAAAAACTGTTTTTT
CDR3: CAWSSVSDEKLFF
D: -
size: -
V: TRBV30
J: TRBJ1-4

DNA: TGTGCCAGCACCTTGGGGGGTCTCGTCTACACCTTC
CDR3: CASTLGGLVYTF
D: -
size: -
V: TRBV11-2
J: TRBJ1-2

DNA: TGTGCCAGCAGCGGCCCAGGGGGCAGTGAGCAGTTCTTC
CDR3: CASSGPGGSEQFF
D: TRBD1
size: -
V: TRBV9
J: TRBJ2-1

DNA: TGCGCCAGCAGCCAAAGTCCAGGGGAACAAGAGACCCAGTACTTC
CDR3: CASSQSPGEQETQYF
D: -
size: -
V: TRBV4-1
J: TRBJ2-5

DNA: TGTGCCAGCAGCCCCGGTGAGGGAGTTACAGATACGCAGTATTTT
CDR3: CASSPGEGVTDTQYF
D: -
size: once
V: TRBV6-5
J: TRBJ2-3

DNA: TGTGCCAGCAGTTACGGACTAGCGGGATCAGAGACCCAGTACTTC
CDR3: CASSYGLAGSETQYF
D: TRBD2
size: -
V: TRBV6-5
J: TRBJ2-5

DNA: TGTGCCAGCAGGGTAGCGGGAGGCGAGGGCGTTGATACGCAGTATTTT
CDR3: CASRVAGGEGVDTQYF
D: TRBD2
size: once
V: TRBV5-4
J: TRBJ2-3

DNA: TGTGCCAGCAGCTTAATCACAGGGGACGAGCAGTACTTC
CDR3: CASSLITGDEQYF
D: TRBD1
size: -
V: TRBV7-3
J: TRBJ2-7

DNA: TGTGCCAGCAGCCAAGATCCCCCGCCGGGGGTCGGGAACACTGAAGCTTTCTTT
CDR3: CASSQDPPPGVGNTEAFF
D: -
size: few
V: TRBV4-2
J: TRBJ1-1

DNA: TGTGCCACCAGCAGTCACTTTGCCAAAAACATTCAGTACTTC
CDR3: CATSSHFAKNIQYF
D: -
size: -
V: TRBV15
J: TRBJ2-4

DNA: TGTGCCAGCAGGGGCCTCCCCCCCCACGAGCAGTACTTC
CDR3: CASRGLPPHEQYF
D: -
size: -
V: TRBV2
J: TRBJ2-7

DNA: TGCGCCAGCAGCGCCGGACTAGCGGGAGGTCTCTACGAGCAGTACTTC
CDR3: CASSAGLAGGLYEQYF
D: TRBD2
size: -
V: TRBV4-1
J: TRBJ2-7

DNA: TGTGCCAGCAGCATCAACGGAGGTTGGGAGGAGGATACGCAGTATTTT
CDR3: CASSINGGWEEDTQYF
D: -
size: -
V: TRBV7-2
J: TRBJ2-3